The 25 T cell receptor beta chains listed next were all sequenced from one sample in a study of tumor and adjacent non-tumor tissue in lung cancer. TCRbeta libraries were built with three rounds of nested PCR, modified from ARM-PCR. MiXCR, applied by TCRdb to the multiplex PCR reads, yields one record per CDR3 protein. The data hold 200,000 or so distinct CDR3 sequences, with around 70% observed a single time. No cell sorting was done before RNA was extracted from the tissue. The sequenced sample consisted of lung tumor tissue. The source is a man aged 55 to 70 with non-small cell lung cancer.

The V and J genes are TRBV6-5 and TRBJ2-7; maybe TRBD2 (6 bases). This CDR3 contains 14 residues. Germline V gene data show CDR1 as MNHEY and CDR2 as SVGAGI. Trimming left V 10 bases short and J 8 bases short, with 24 bases between. CDR3 sequence: CAIRTGGTSYKQYF. The CDR3 DNA sequence: TGTGCCATCAGAACCGGGGGTACCTCGTACAAGCAGTACTTC.

Notes on this clonotype: A clone one base away is much larger, so this may be a read error. CDR3 bases: TGTGTCAGCAACGAGGGGCGCTCCTACAATGAGCAGTTCTTC. This gives the protein CVSNEGRSYNEQFF. The V gene is TRBV6-1, the J gene TRBJ2-1; possibly TRBD1 or TRBD2 for D (5 bases each). CDR1 is MNHNS, CDR2 SASEGT, per germline. The CDR3 length is 14 residues.

This clonotype showed up just once. One end of the junction varies from germline; a read error may be responsible. The rearrangement links TRBV11-3 to TRBJ1-2; perhaps TRBD1 as D (5 bases). The length of the CDR3 is 16 residues. The V gene's germline CDR1 is SGHNT and CDR2 YENEEA. Here the CDR3 DNA reads TGTGCCAGTAGCCCCGGGACCGCCGCTTCTAACTATGACTACACCTTC. Its translation: CASSPGTAASNYDYTF.

On this clonotype itself: The junction differs from germline at one of its ends, possibly a read error. CDR3 nucleotide sequence: TGTGTCAGCAGGTTGACAGGGGGCTCTACAACTAATGAAAAACTGTTTTTT. Protein sequence: CVSRLTGGSTTNEKLFF. V gene TRBV6-5 combines with J gene TRBJ1-4; TRBD1 matches at 10 bases. This CDR3 has 17 residues. From germline, CDR1 is MNHEY and CDR2 SVGAGI.

Points on this clonotype: This is likely a read error, given that the CDR3 carries no conserved phenylalanine or tryptophan at its end. The rearrangement joins TRBV12-3 or TRBV12-4 to TRBJ2-1; 11 positions match TRBD1. V lost 2 bases to trimming and J lost 6 bases; unmatched junction nucleotides: 9. CDR3 length: 17 amino acids. The CDR3 DNA is TGTGCCAGCAGTTTAAGGATTGGGACAGGGGGTAGCAATGAGCAGTTCCTC. It encodes CASSLRIGTGGSNEQFL.

The V call is TRBV5-4, the J call TRBJ2-1; 9 nucleotides align to TRBD2. J gave up 4 bases and V 1 base, and 9 bases lay outside the gene matches. The V gene's germline CDR1 is SGHNT and CDR2 YYREEE (reference sequence). This CDR3 contains 17 residues. The chain's CDR3 is CASSLKRTSDSYNEQFF. CDR3 sequence (DNA): TGTGCCAGCAGCTTGAAGAGGACTAGCGACTCTTACAATGAGCAGTTCTTC.

About this clonotype: Its ends do not fully match the called genes, so a read error is possible. The rearrangement uses TRBV4-3 and TRBJ2-7; 7 bases fit TRBD2. Germline-derived CDR1 and CDR2 are LGHNA and YSLEER. The CDR3 is 15 amino acids. CDR3 amino acids: CASSPGLGEYYEEYF. The CDR3 DNA reads TGCGCCAGCAGCCCCGGACTAGGAGAGTACTACGAGGAGTACTTC.

This clonotype has more than one count but fewer than ten. The chain employs TRBV20-1 and TRBJ2-1, with 7 bases that match TRBD2. This CDR3 contains 13 residues. The germline gives CDR1 DFQATT, CDR2 SNEGSKA (reference sequence). CDR3 residues: CSLSGDAYNEQFF. CDR3 DNA sequence: TGCAGCCTCAGCGGGGATGCCTACAATGAGCAGTTCTTC.

Note on this clonotype: Being one base from a much bigger clone, this may be a read error. The rearrangement links TRBV20-1 to TRBJ1-2, with TRBD1 identical over 8 bases. This CDR3 region has 15 residues. Per the germline V gene, CDR1 is DFQATT and CDR2 is SNEGSKA (reference sequence). The chain's CDR3 is CNARDIQGANYGYTF. CDR3 sequence (DNA): TGCAATGCTAGAGACATACAGGGGGCTAACTATGGCTACACCTTC.

As to this clonotype: A junction boundary mismatches the germline segment, possibly from a read error. The V call is TRBV20-1, the J call TRBJ1-5, with D perhaps TRBD1 (5 bases). The germline CDR1 and CDR2 sequences are DFQATT and SNEGSKA (reference sequence). The CDR3 is made up of 13 amino acids. The chain's CDR3 is CSAQWGSNRPQHF. As DNA, the CDR3 is TGCAGTGCTCAGTGGGGGAGCAATCGGCCCCAGCATTTT.

With respect to this clonotype: The junction shows a germline mismatch at one end, possibly a read error. V is TRBV6-2 or TRBV6-3 and J is TRBJ2-6; D may match TRBD1 or TRBD2 (5 bases each). The CDR3 contains 15 residues. Germline CDR1 MNHEY, CDR2 SVGEGT. DNA of the CDR3: TGTGCCAACAGTGCTACCCTGGCTGGGACCAACGCCCTGACTTTC. This gives the protein CANSATLAGTNALTF.

The table lists this clonotype with a count of one. Compared with germline, one end of the junction differs, possibly owing to a read error. The V call is TRBV6-5, the J call TRBJ2-7, with TRBD2 matching over 9 bases. The CDR3 covers 16 residues. Germline loops: CDR1 MNHEY, CDR2 SVGAGI. The CDR3 protein is CASNYSSSGVTYEHYF. CDR3 DNA sequence: TGTGCCAGCAATTACTCGTCTAGCGGGGTCACCTACGAGCATTACTTC.

As for this clonotype: A much larger clone sits a single nucleotide away, making a read error possible. The chain is built from TRBV10-1 and TRBJ2-2; TRBD1 agrees at 9 bases. The germline gives CDR1 WNHNN, CDR2 SYGVQD (reference sequence). The CDR3 covers 17 residues. The junction had 16 bases not matched to a gene; V was cut back by 9 bases and J by 5 bases. The CDR3 protein is CARSRMGQGIGTGELFF. The DNA of the CDR3 is TGCGCCAGAAGTCGGATGGGACAGGGTATAGGGACCGGGGAGCTGTTTTTT.

CDR3 in amino acids: CASSRQNGYEQYF. DNA for the CDR3: TGCGCCAGCAGCCGACAGAATGGGTACGAACAATACTTC. The chain recombines TRBV4-1 with TRBJ2-7; weak D call: TRBD1 (5 bases). Germline assignment: CDR1 MGHRA and CDR2 YSYEKL. The CDR3 totals 13 residues. Trimming pared 4 bases from V and 13 bases from J, leaving 20 bases between.

The J gene is TRBJ2-7, the V gene TRBV20-1; unclear D gene. V dropped 3 bases and J dropped 8 bases, with 17 bases sitting between them. The CDR3 is 13 residues long. Germline V CDR1 and CDR2: DFQATT, SNEGSKA (reference sequence). In nucleotides, the CDR3 is TGCAGTGCTAGTCTCCTTCCCGACCACAAGCAGTACTTC. As protein: CSASLLPDHKQYF.

A remark on this clonotype: At one end, the junction sequence differs from germline, possibly due to a read error. The CDR3 nucleotides read TGTGCCACTAGCTCTACAGGGGAAGAGACCCAGTACTTT. This gives the protein CATSSTGEETQYF. The chain has TRBV11-2 and TRBJ2-5, with TRBD1 identical over 7 bases. CDR1 SGHAT and CDR2 FQNNGV come from the germline V gene. This CDR3 has 13 residues. Full variable domain (missing parts from reference TRBV11-2 and TRBJ2-5): EAGVAQSPRYKIIEKRQSVAFWCNPISGHATLYWYQQILGQGPKLLIQFQNNGVVDDSQLPKDRFSAERLKGVDSTLKIQPAKLEDSAVYLCATSSTGEETQYFGPGTRLLVL.

Regarding this clonotype: This may stem from a read error, because a much larger clone lies one nucleotide away. The chain joins TRBV5-5 to TRBJ1-5; tentative D call: TRBD1 (5 bases). There are 15 residues in the CDR3. The V end was cut by 4 bases, the J end by 0 bases, with 11 bases between. Germline CDR1 is SGHKS and CDR2 is YYEKEE (reference sequence). Here the CDR3 reads CASSPQDYSNQPQHF. CDR3 nucleotide sequence: TGTGCCAGCAGCCCACAGGACTATAGCAATCAGCCCCAGCATTTT.

This clonotype was counted between two and nine times. This rearrangement joins TRBV5-1 to TRBJ1-1; D is unclear. CDR3 size: 15 residues. The germline CDR1 and CDR2 sequences are SGHRS and YFSETQ. The ends were cut back, 6 bases at V and 1 base at J, with 16 bases in the middle. In DNA form, the CDR3 reads TGCGCCAGCACATCCCGCGCAGGATCGAACACTGAAGCTTTCTTT. This translates into CASTSRAGSNTEAFF.

As for this clonotype: Compared with germline, one end of the junction differs, possibly owing to a read error. The chain is built from TRBV11-2 and TRBJ2-4; D is perhaps TRBD1 (5 bases). This CDR3 has 15 amino acids. Germline CDR1 and CDR2: SGHAT and FQNNGV. The CDR3 sequence is CASSLVVGANNIQYF. CDR3 DNA: TGTGCCAGCAGCTTAGTAGTAGGGGCCAATAACATTCAGTATTTC. Combining the CDR3 with reference TRBV11-2 and TRBJ2-4 gives the whole variable domain EAGVAQSPRYKIIEKRQSVAFWCNPISGHATLYWYQQILGQGPKLLIQFQNNGVVDDSQLPKDRFSAERLKGVDSTLKIQPAKLEDSAVYLCASSLVVGANNIQYFGAGTRLSVL.

This clonotype came up many times. This chain connects TRBV20-1 to TRBJ1-5; D gene ambiguous. The germline V and J ends were trimmed by 2 bases and 5 bases, with 10 bases remaining between them. The CDR3 has 13 amino acids. The germline V gene has CDR1 DFQATT and CDR2 SNEGSKA (reference sequence). The chain's CDR3 is CSARSELHQPQHF. In nucleotides, the CDR3 is TGCAGTGCTAGATCTGAATTGCATCAGCCCCAGCATTTT.

This clonotype has at least ten counts. The rearrangement joins TRBV12-3 or TRBV12-4 to TRBJ2-5, with D possibly being TRBD1 or TRBD2 (5 bases each). The CDR3 is made up of 15 amino acids. The V end lost 8 bases, the J end lost 5 bases, and 21 bases lay between the germline ends. CDR3 amino acids: CASLRGQRRGETQYF. In DNA form, the CDR3 reads TGTGCCAGCTTAAGGGGTCAGCGGCGAGGGGAGACCCAGTACTTC.

Details on this clonotype: Since no conserved phenylalanine or tryptophan closes the CDR3, a read error is the likely cause. The genes are TRBV5-4 and TRBJ2-7, with TRBD1 matching 11 bases. The V gene end was trimmed by 3 bases and the J gene end by 8 bases; junction bases not matched to a gene: 4. Germline CDR1 and CDR2: SGHNT and YYREEE (reference sequence). This CDR3 spans 13 amino acids. For the CDR3, the DNA is TGTGCCAGCAGCTGGACAGGGGGCGACAAGCAGTACTAC. It is translated as CASSWTGGDKQYY.

V usage is TRBV6-5 and J usage is TRBJ2-5, with 11 nucleotides matching TRBD2. The CDR3 is 15 residues long. J gave up 6 bases and V 2 bases, and 5 bases lay outside the gene matches. Germline V lookup: CDR1 MNHEY, CDR2 SVGAGI. CDR3 loop: CASSYTRLAGKTQYF. CDR3 DNA sequence: TGTGCCAGCAGTTACACTCGACTAGCGGGGAAGACCCAGTACTTC.

This chain uses TRBV29-1 with TRBJ2-1; the D gene could be TRBD1 or TRBD2 (5 bases each). In germline, CDR1 is SQVTM, CDR2 ANQGSEA. The CDR3 totals 19 residues. V was pared by 0 bases and J by 7 bases, with 28 bases between. The CDR3 sequence is CSVEDRIRDADLQWNEQFF. The CDR3 DNA follows: TGCAGCGTTGAAGATAGGATCCGGGACGCCGACTTGCAGTGGAATGAGCAGTTCTTC.

This clonotype was found many times. The chain combines TRBV11-3 with TRBJ1-2; 9 bases match TRBD1. Germline values: CDR1 SGHNT, CDR2 YENEEA. This CDR3 has 15 residues. V dropped 6 bases and J dropped 4; count of bases not matched to a gene: 9. The CDR3 is CASSSPGQGSYGYTF. In DNA form, the CDR3 reads TGTGCCAGCAGTTCACCGGGACAGGGAAGCTATGGCTACACCTTC.